One and the same sample provided the 18 T cell receptor beta chains below, sequenced in a study of blood T cells in healthy people across ages. Together with a sample-barcoded 5' primer, a J-beta primer mix was included in a second PCR lasting about 7 to 12 cycles. TCRdb used MiXCR to reprocess the 5' RACE reads, holding one entry per CDR3 protein. The table includes hundreds of thousands of distinct CDR3 sequences, about 61% detected once. Sequencing was done on a sample of blood. The receptor set was obtained from a man aged 40-49 years in good health.

The gene calls are TRBV6-5 and TRBJ1-3, with D uncertain. Trimming took 4 bases from V and 0 from J, leaving 13 bases between them. In germline, CDR1 is MNHEY, CDR2 SVGAGI. The CDR3 totals 16 residues. CDR3 nucleotide sequence: TGTGCCAGCAGTTCCTTGGAGGCCAGCTCTGGAAACACCATATATTTT. This gives the protein CASSSLEASSGNTIYF.

The chain couples TRBV13 to TRBJ2-1; D is unclear. CDR1 and CDR2 from the germline V gene are PRHDT and FYEKMQ (reference sequence). This CDR3 contains 15 residues. V lost 2 bases and J lost 3, with 11 bases in between. DNA for the CDR3: TGTGCCAGCAGCTTATATATGTGGTACTACAATGAGCAGTTCTTC. Translated: CASSLYMWYYNEQFF.

The rearrangement links TRBV29-1 to TRBJ2-2; D remains ambiguous. V lost 4 bases and J 2 bases, leaving 17 bases between the germline ends. The CDR3 has 16 residues. Per germline, CDR1 SQVTM and CDR2 ANQGSEA. Here the CDR3 reads CSVVGSRATNTGELFF. CDR3 bases: TGCAGCGTTGTGGGTAGCCGGGCTACCAACACCGGGGAGCTGTTTTTT.

This chain joins TRBV7-3 and TRBJ2-1; 7 nucleotides agree with TRBD1. Germline trimming cut 6 bases from V and 4 bases from J; bases unmatched to any gene: 12. Germline V lookup: CDR1 SGHTA, CDR2 FQGTGA. CDR3 length equals 16 residues. CDR3 nucleotides: TGTGCCAGCAGTTCTTCTCCGGGACAGCCTTACAATGAGCAGTTCTTC. Its translation is CASSSSPGQPYNEQFF.

The DNA for the CDR3 is TGTGCCAGCAGCATCCAAGGGGGCAGCTCCTACGAGCAGTACTTC. Translation: CASSIQGGSSYEQYF. The chain is built from TRBV9 and TRBJ2-7; 7 bases match TRBD1. The CDR3 has 15 amino acids. Looked up from germline, CDR1 is SGDLS and CDR2 is YYNGEE. J lost 0 bases, V lost 4 bases, and 7 bases had no gene match.

There are a few counts of this clonotype. The CDR3 nucleotides are TGTGCCAGCAGCTTAACCCGTCCCCCCGGTGAGCAGTTCTTC. Translating gives CASSLTRPPGEQFF. The rearrangement links TRBV7-3 to TRBJ2-1; D gene unclear. The V end lost 0 bases, the J end lost 9 bases, and 12 bases lay between the germline ends. The germline CDR1 and CDR2 sequences are SGHTA and FQGTGA. The length of the CDR3 is 14 residues.

For the CDR3, the DNA is TGTGCCAGCAGTGAAAATGGCGAGCAGTACTTC. Its translation: CASSENGEQYF. J is TRBJ2-5 and V is TRBV6-1; D gene ambiguous. Matching the DNA end better, TRBJ2-7 makes the J call doubtful. The CDR3 has 11 residues. From germline, CDR1 is MNHNS and CDR2 SASEGT.

The table lists this clonotype with a few counts. The chain employs TRBV6-1 and TRBJ2-4; no clear D. This CDR3 comprises 16 residues. V shed 2 bases and J shed 0 bases, with 11 bases lying between them. The V gene's germline CDR1 is MNHNS and CDR2 SASEGT. Here the CDR3 reads CASSEQALVAKNIQYF. CDR3 nucleotides: TGTGCCAGCAGTGAACAGGCTCTTGTAGCCAAAAACATTCAGTACTTC.

The chain is built from TRBV7-2 and TRBJ2-1; possibly TRBD1 for D (5 bases). The CDR3 is 17 amino acids. V lost 2 bases and J 5 bases, leaving 19 bases between the germline ends. The V gene's germline CDR1 is SGHTA and CDR2 FQGNSA. CDR3: CASSLFGMWGSDNEQFF. CDR3 DNA: TGTGCCAGCAGCTTATTTGGTATGTGGGGCAGTGACAATGAGCAGTTCTTC.

The chain joins TRBV5-1 to TRBJ2-5, with 16 bases lining up with TRBD2. The tail of the sequence fits TRBJ2-7 better, so the J call may be wrong. The CDR3 covers 18 residues. Looked up from germline, CDR1 is SGHRS and CDR2 is YFSETQ. CDR3 protein: CASSLVPGLAGGPYEQYF. Here the CDR3 DNA reads TGCGCCAGCAGCTTAGTCCCGGGACTAGCGGGAGGGCCCTACGAGCAGTACTTC.

The chain is built from TRBV12-5 and TRBJ2-1, with D uncertain. CDR3 size: 14 residues. Trimming removed 3 bases at V and 1 base at J, with 7 bases between. Germline CDR1 reads LGHNT; CDR2 reads FRNRAP. The CDR3 is CASGFGQSYNEQFF. CDR3 bases: TGTGCTAGTGGTTTTGGGCAGTCCTACAATGAGCAGTTCTTC.

The chain combines TRBV28 with TRBJ2-4; 11 bases agree with TRBD2. The J call is doubtful: the DNA matches TRBJ2-5 better. Germline values: CDR1 MDHEN, CDR2 SYDVKM. The CDR3 loop spans 17 amino acids. The CDR3 spells CASSLFQLAGAQETQYF. Written as DNA, the CDR3 is TGTGCCAGCAGTTTATTTCAACTAGCGGGGGCCCAAGAGACCCAGTACTTC.

DNA for the CDR3: TGTGCCAGTAGTATAGTGTCTAGCGGGGCATATGGAGATACGCAGTATTTT. Translating it yields CASSIVSSGAYGDTQYF. The chain links TRBV19 to TRBJ2-3; 9 bases line up with TRBD2. The CDR3 has 17 residues. The V gene's germline CDR1 is LNHDA and CDR2 SQIVND (reference sequence). V trimming: 1 base; J trimming: 5 bases; junction bases outside the gene matches: 10.

V usage is TRBV24-1 and J usage is TRBJ2-5, with unresolved D. Per germline, CDR1 KGHDR and CDR2 SFDVKD. CDR3 length: 14 residues. Deletions cut 3 bases from V and 8 bases from J, with 15 bases between. As DNA, the CDR3 is TGTGCCACCAGTGATCCTAACCCGACAAAAACCCAGTACTTC. Its protein product is CATSDPNPTKTQYF.

The rearrangement links TRBV29-1 to TRBJ2-5; a possible D gene is TRBD2 (6 bases). The end of the DNA fits TRBJ2-7 better, so the J call may be wrong. This CDR3 region has 11 residues. The germline V gene encodes CDR1 SQVTM and CDR2 ANQGSEA. CDR3 amino acids: CSAGGFNEQYF. The DNA for the CDR3 is TGCAGCGCCGGAGGGTTTAACGAGCAGTACTTC.

The V and J genes are TRBV12-3 or TRBV12-4 and TRBJ1-2; D is undetermined. This CDR3 contains 12 residues. The V and J ends lost 5 bases and 4 bases respectively, with 8 bases between them. The CDR3 DNA sequence: TGTGCCAGCAGTCCCGGGGTCTATGGCTACACCTTC. It codes for CASSPGVYGYTF.

This clonotype was seen a handful of times. The V call is TRBV11-1, the J call TRBJ1-2; the match to TRBD1 covers 8 bases. The CDR3 is 15 residues long. Germline assignment: CDR1 SGHAT and CDR2 FQDESV (reference sequence). After removal of 5 bases from V and 4 bases from J, the junction contained 9 bases not matched to a gene. CDR3 sequence: CASSTGQVPFYGYTF. CDR3 coding DNA: TGTGCCAGCAGCACGGGACAGGTTCCCTTCTATGGCTACACCTTC.

The J gene is TRBJ2-5, the V gene TRBV7-6, with TRBD2 matching 7 bases. J was trimmed by 5 bases and V by 5 bases; bases with no gene match: 8. The CDR3 loop spans 14 amino acids. Germline V gene sequence: CDR1 SGHVS, CDR2 FNYEAQ. CDR3 bases: TGTGCCAGCAGCCCGGGACTACTAGAGGAGACCCAGTACTTC. This encodes CASSPGLLEETQYF.